Listed here are 30 T cell receptor beta chains from one sample, sequenced in a study of OX40 agonist ivuxolimab in advanced cancers. Assay: immunoSEQ multiplex PCR; the TCRdb copy retains only in-frame clones and omits some. The table includes tens of thousands of clones, approximately 90% detected once. The sample consisted of CD4+ or CD8+ T cells sorted from blood, taken in a trial of the OX40 agonist ivuxolimab. The receptors here all came from an adult with an advanced solid tumor such as melanoma, head and neck, liver or kidney cancer.

The CDR3 bases are TGTGCCAGCAGCTTTTTCGGGGGCCCCTCTGGAAACACCATATATTTT. Amino acid sequence: CASSFFGGPSGNTIYF. The chain joins TRBV7-2 to TRBJ1-3; TRBD1 might be the D (6 bases). V was cut by 3 bases and J by 0 bases, with 12 bases left in between. Germline CDR1 is SGHTA and CDR2 is FQGNSA. The CDR3 contains 16 residues.

The J gene is TRBJ2-1, the V gene TRBV5-8; 7 bases are shared with TRBD1. CDR1 and CDR2 from the germline V gene are SGHTS and YDEGEE. The CDR3 extends over 13 amino acids. With V trimmed by 7 bases and J by 4 bases, 5 bases remained unmatched. The CDR3 reads CASQGQRYNEQFF. DNA for the CDR3: TGTGCCAGCCAGGGACAGAGATACAATGAGCAGTTCTTC.

The gene calls are TRBV11-2 and TRBJ2-3; no clear D gene. This CDR3 has 16 residues. Germline CDR1 is SGHAT and CDR2 is FQNNGV. Trimming took off 5 bases at V and 6 bases at J, with 21 bases between the two ends. CDR3 coding DNA: TGTGCCAGCAGCCCCCGGCAGAGAGGATGGTCGGATACGCAGTATTTT. Residues: CASSPRQRGWSDTQYF.

This chain joins TRBV28 and TRBJ1-1; D is possibly TRBD1 (5 bases). Trimming took off 6 bases at V and 4 bases at J, with 21 bases between the two ends. Looked up from germline, CDR1 is MDHEN and CDR2 is SYDVKM. The CDR3 is 16 amino acids. The CDR3 DNA reads TGTGCCAGCAGCGTAGGGGCGTTGAACACCGGCACTGAAGCTTTCTTT. This translates into CASSVGALNTGTEAFF.

This clone was counted once. The chain has TRBV11-2 and TRBJ1-1, with D perhaps TRBD1 (5 bases). CDR3 length: 16 amino acids. V was clipped by 5 bases and J by 1 base, with 17 bases between them. CDR1 and CDR2 from the germline V gene are SGHAT and FQNNGV. The CDR3 loop is CASSQFFRDRNTEAFF. As DNA, the CDR3 is TGTGCCAGCAGCCAATTCTTCAGGGATCGGAACACTGAAGCTTTCTTT.

The V call is TRBV6-5, the J call TRBJ1-2; D ambiguous. V lost 0 bases to trimming and J lost 4 bases, with 9 bases between them. Germline V gene lookup returns CDR1 MNHEY and CDR2 SVGAGI. CDR3 length: 14 residues. The CDR3 sequence: CASSYSGSTYGYTF. The CDR3 DNA sequence: TGTGCCAGCAGTTACTCGGGCAGTACCTATGGCTACACCTTC.

This chain uses TRBV7-9 with TRBJ1-6; tentatively, D is TRBD1 (5 bases). V dropped 4 bases and J dropped 6 bases, with 10 bases sitting between them. CDR1 is SEHNR, CDR2 FQNEAQ, per germline (reference sequence). The CDR3 length is 14 residues. The DNA for the CDR3 is TGTGCCAGCAGCTGGACTGACAGTAATTCACCCCTCCACTTT. Protein sequence: CASSWTDSNSPLHF.

The chain joins TRBV2 to TRBJ1-5; D is undetermined. The length of the CDR3 is 16 residues. Germline V gene data show CDR1 as SNHLY and CDR2 as FYNNEI. Trimming removed 6 bases at V and 1 base at J, with 16 bases between. The CDR3 here is CASRTRDQTSNQPQHF. Written as DNA, the CDR3 is TGTGCCAGCAGGACTAGAGACCAGACGAGCAATCAGCCCCAGCATTTT.

V gene TRBV6-5 combines with J gene TRBJ2-7, with 10 bases lining up with TRBD1. Germline V lookup: CDR1 MNHEY, CDR2 SVGAGI. This CDR3 is 13 amino acids long. The J segment lost 5 bases and the V segment lost 5 bases, leaving 3 bases of the junction unmatched. The CDR3 nucleotides are TGTGCCAGCAGTCGTGGGACAGGGGACGAGCAGTACTTC. It is translated as CASSRGTGDEQYF.

The CDR3 DNA reads TGTGCCAGCAGTTACTCTTTACAGGGGGCGCGAACTGAAGCTTTCTTT. It is translated as CASSYSLQGARTEAFF. The J gene is TRBJ1-1, the V gene TRBV6-5; 9 positions match TRBD1. Germline CDR1 MNHEY, CDR2 SVGAGI. The length of the CDR3 is 16 residues. The trim removed 0 bases at V and 5 bases at J, leaving 7 bases unmatched.

The CDR3 loop is CASSYVQGAPAYEQYF. CDR3 nucleotides: TGTGCCAGCAGTTACGTACAGGGGGCTCCGGCCTACGAGCAGTACTTC. The chain recombines TRBV6-6 with TRBJ2-7; TRBD1 agrees at 9 bases. The CDR3 extends over 16 amino acids. The V and J ends lost 2 bases and 2 bases, in that order; junction bases with no gene match: 7. Per the germline V gene, CDR1 is MNHNY and CDR2 is SVGAGI (reference sequence).

The rearrangement joins TRBV28 to TRBJ1-3; D is ambiguous. The germline V gene has CDR1 MDHEN and CDR2 SYDVKM. Trimming pared 11 bases from V and 0 bases from J, leaving 11 bases between. The CDR3 runs to 13 residues. Here the CDR3 reads CASRASSGNTIYF. In DNA, the CDR3 is TGTGCCTCGAGGGCATCCTCTGGAAACACCATATATTTT. Drawing the rest from reference TRBV28 and TRBJ1-3, the complete variable domain is DVKVTQSSRYLVKRTGEKVFLECVQDMDHENMFWYRQDPGLGLRLIYFSYDVKMKEKGDIPEGYSVSREKKERFSLILESASTNQTSMYLCASRASSGNTIYFGEGSWLTVV.

This chain uses TRBV6-5 with TRBJ2-6; tentatively, D is TRBD1 (6 bases). In germline, CDR1 is MNHEY, CDR2 SVGAGI. Trimming took 4 bases from V and 2 from J, leaving 12 bases between them. CDR3 length: 16 amino acids. CDR3 in amino acids: CASSSGAWTGANVLTF. CDR3 nucleotide sequence: TGTGCCAGCAGTTCAGGGGCTTGGACTGGGGCCAACGTCCTGACTTTC.

The chain links TRBV7-9 to TRBJ2-3; 7 bases are a match to TRBD2. CDR1 is SEHNR, CDR2 FQNEAQ, per germline (reference sequence). This CDR3 spans 13 amino acids. J was trimmed by 6 bases and V by 4 bases; bases with no gene match: 4. The CDR3 loop reads CASSWDGGDTQYF. CDR3 DNA: TGTGCCAGCAGCTGGGACGGGGGGGATACGCAGTATTTT.

The chain joins TRBV13 to TRBJ2-2, with D perhaps matching TRBD1 (6 bases). The CDR3 covers 16 residues. Trimming stripped 4 bases from V and 12 bases from J, with 24 bases between. Germline CDR1 and CDR2: PRHDT and FYEKMQ (reference sequence). CDR3 nucleotide sequence: TGTGCCAGCAGCTCCGGAACGGTTGGGGGCCGGGTAAAGCTGTTTTTT. It encodes CASSSGTVGGRVKLFF.

The rearrangement joins TRBV6-5 to TRBJ2-7; 11 bases fit TRBD2. This CDR3 is built from 14 residues. Losses at the gene ends were 6 bases for V and 2 bases for J; bases not matched to a gene: 3. CDR1 is MNHEY and CDR2 is SVGAGI in the germline V gene. The CDR3 nucleotides are TGTGCCAGCAGGCCGGGACTAGCGGCCTACGAGCAGTACTTC. Encoded protein: CASRPGLAAYEQYF.

This sequence joins TRBV6-5 and TRBJ1-6; D gene ambiguous. The CDR3 spans 15 residues. Germline assignment: CDR1 MNHEY and CDR2 SVGAGI. The V gene lost 7 bases and the J gene lost 0 bases, with 10 bases spanning the gap. This chain's CDR3 is CASNLESSYNSPLHF. Written as DNA, the CDR3 is TGTGCCAGCAACTTGGAGAGCTCCTATAATTCACCCCTCCACTTT.

V and J are TRBV7-9 and TRBJ1-1; D is ambiguous. In germline, CDR1 is SEHNR, CDR2 FQNEAQ (reference sequence). The CDR3 is made up of 12 amino acids. Trimming stripped 1 base from V and 3 bases from J, with 3 bases between. CDR3 coding DNA: TGTGCCAGCAGCTTAGTCGACACTGAAGCTTTCTTT. Translation: CASSLVDTEAFF.

The rearrangement joins TRBV9 to TRBJ2-7, with D hard to call. Per germline, CDR1 SGDLS and CDR2 YYNGEE. CDR3 length: 15 amino acids. Trimming pared 0 bases from V and 3 bases from J, leaving 13 bases between. The CDR3 DNA is TGTGCCAGCAGCGTAGAAGGCGTCTTCAGCTACGAGCAGTACTTC. Residues: CASSVEGVFSYEQYF.

CDR3 amino acids: CASSLGAVGISPLHF. The CDR3 DNA reads TGTGCCAGCAGCTTGGGGGCGGTCGGGATTTCACCCCTCCACTTT. The chain carries TRBV5-6 and TRBJ1-6; no clear D. V lost 0 bases and J lost 9, with 13 bases in between. CDR3 length: 15 amino acids. Germline lookup yields CDR1 SGHDT and CDR2 YYEEEE. Full variable domain (missing parts from reference TRBV5-6 and TRBJ1-6): DAGVTQSPTHLIKTRGQQVTLRCSPKSGHDTVSWYQQALGQGPQFIFQYYEEEERQRGNFPDRFSGHQFPNYSSELNVNALLLGDSALYLCASSLGAVGISPLHFGNGTRLTVT.

The chain combines TRBV5-1 with TRBJ1-2, with 8 bases matching TRBD1. This CDR3 comprises 12 residues. CDR1 SGHRS and CDR2 YFSETQ come from the germline V gene. The trim removed 4 bases at V and 6 bases at J, leaving 2 bases unmatched. The CDR3, as DNA: TGCGCCAGCAGCACGACAGGGGATGGCTACACCTTC. Translation: CASSTTGDGYTF.

The chain joins TRBV30 to TRBJ2-7; D perhaps matches TRBD1 (6 bases). There are 14 residues in the CDR3. V shed 0 bases and J shed 7 bases, with 16 bases lying between them. CDR1 and CDR2 from the germline V gene are GTSNPN and SVGIG (reference sequence). The DNA for the CDR3 is TGTGCCTGGAGTGTACTTGTGAACAGGGAAGAGCAGTACTTC. Translation gives CAWSVLVNREEQYF. The full variable domain, rest sourced from reference TRBV30 and TRBJ2-7, is SQTIHQWPATLVQPVGSPLSLECTVEGTSNPNLYWYRQAAGRGLQLLFYSVGIGQISSEVPQNLSASRPQDRQFILSSKKLLLSDSGFYLCAWSVLVNREEQYFGPGTRLTVT.

The chain's CDR3 is CASSLRVGGGTDTQYF. DNA of the CDR3: TGTGCCAGCAGCTTAAGGGTGGGCGGGGGAACAGATACGCAGTATTTT. V usage is TRBV7-3 and J usage is TRBJ2-3, with 7 bases matching TRBD2. Germline loops: CDR1 SGHTA, CDR2 FQGTGA. The CDR3 length is 16 residues. With V trimmed by 1 base and J by 3 bases, 7 bases remained unmatched.

V usage is TRBV5-6 and J usage is TRBJ2-1, with 7 bases fitting TRBD1. In germline, CDR1 is SGHDT, CDR2 YYEEEE. V shed 0 bases and J 2 bases; nucleotides not matched to a gene: 8. This CDR3 contains 17 residues. CDR3 region: CASSLVDGTEAYNEQFF. The CDR3, as DNA: TGTGCCAGCAGCTTGGTAGATGGGACAGAAGCCTACAATGAGCAGTTCTTC.

V and J are TRBV6-4 and TRBJ1-5; D is ambiguous. With 4 bases removed from V and 7 bases from J, the gap between germline ends came to 11 bases. CDR3 length equals 13 residues. The germline V gene has CDR1 MRHNA and CDR2 SNTAGT. The DNA for the CDR3 is TGTGCCAGCAGTGCCACGGCTGGGCAGCCCCAGCATTTT. Protein product: CASSATAGQPQHF.

The CDR3 protein is CASSVEDGYGYTF. In DNA form, the CDR3 reads TGTGCCAGCAGCGTAGAAGATGGCTATGGCTACACCTTC. The chain has TRBV9 and TRBJ1-2, with D unclear. The germline V and J ends were trimmed by 0 bases and 4 bases, with 7 bases remaining between them. Germline values: CDR1 SGDLS, CDR2 YYNGEE. The CDR3 runs to 13 residues.

CDR3 protein: CASSLDTTNQPQHF. Written as DNA, the CDR3 is TGTGCCAGCAGCTTGGACACTACCAATCAGCCCCAGCATTTT. The rearrangement joins TRBV11-2 to TRBJ1-5; a weak D match, TRBD1 (5 bases). V was cut by 3 bases and J by 3 bases, with 9 bases left in between. Germline assignment: CDR1 SGHAT and CDR2 FQNNGV. This CDR3 has 14 residues.

About this clone: The junction shows a germline mismatch at one end, possibly a read error. Other nucleotide sequences in the sample specify the same CDR3. The V gene is TRBV7-2, the J gene TRBJ2-2, with D uncertain. The CDR3 loop spans 14 amino acids. Germline values: CDR1 SGHTA, CDR2 FQGNSA. The CDR3 DNA follows: TGCGCCAGCAGCTTACTTCACATGGCCGGGGAGCTGTTTTTT. It translates to CASSLLHMAGELFF.

This rearrangement joins TRBV4-3 to TRBJ1-4, with 8 bases aligning to TRBD1. Trimming cost V 1 base and J 5 bases; bases outside gene matches: 6. Germline V gene sequence: CDR1 LGHNA, CDR2 YSLEER. CDR3 length: 16 amino acids. The CDR3 protein is CASSQVYQGANEKLFF. The CDR3 nucleotides read TGCGCCAGCAGCCAAGTGTATCAGGGGGCCAATGAAAAACTGTTTTTT.

The chain recombines TRBV7-2 with TRBJ2-1, with TRBD2 matching over 9 bases. The CDR3 runs to 17 residues. Germline loops: CDR1 SGHTA, CDR2 FQGNSA. Losses at the gene ends were 0 bases for V and 2 bases for J; bases not matched to a gene: 5. CDR3 sequence (DNA): TGTGCCAGCAGCTTAGCGCTAGCGGGGAAACCCTACAATGAGCAGTTCTTC. Translated, it gives CASSLALAGKPYNEQFF.